Shown below are 29 T cell receptor beta chains from a single sample sequenced in a study of CD8+ T cells in alopecia areata (dated by TCRdb to the late 2010s). According to the study, the label for this sample's treatment or condition signals: oral pan-JAK inhibitor, 5-10 mg twice daily. Libraries were built with the immunoSEQ multiplex PCR assay. For TCR sequencing, RNA was extracted from every sample and reverse transcribed into cDNA to serve as template. Not all clones reach the TCRdb copy of this immuneACCESS table, which keeps in-frame sequences only. Checked studies attribute under half of the gap to unresolved V genes and leave the rest unexplained. This sample lists around 300,000 clones; about three fifths were detected once. 0.75% to 0.95% of the sample goes to the ten largest clones. Here the sequenced sample was CD4+ T cells sorted from blood, taken at approximately week 51, from a patient treated with tofacitinib. Receptors were obtained from a human donor with alopecia areata.

The chain is built from TRBV5-6 and TRBJ2-7; 8 bases are a match to TRBD1. The V gene end was trimmed by 5 bases and the J gene end by 1 base; junction bases not matched to a gene: 2. Germline V gene sequence: CDR1 SGHDT, CDR2 YYEEEE. This CDR3 contains 13 residues. Here the CDR3 DNA reads TGTGCCAGCAGTCGGACAGGGTCCTACGAGCAGTACTTC. It codes for CASSRTGSYEQYF.

The chain uses TRBV29-1 and TRBJ2-7, with 8 bases identical to TRBD1. The trim removed 7 bases at V and 3 bases at J, leaving 11 bases unmatched. Germline V gives CDR1 SQVTM, CDR2 ANQGSEA. The CDR3 sequence is 14 residues long. CDR3 region: CSASPGQAHYEQYF. The CDR3 DNA reads as TGCAGCGCTAGTCCGGGACAGGCTCACTACGAGCAGTACTTC.

The chain links TRBV6-6 to TRBJ1-5; D might be TRBD1 (5 bases). The CDR3 covers 16 residues. Germline V gene lookup returns CDR1 MNHNY and CDR2 SVGAGI (reference sequence). V was clipped by 6 bases and J by 0 bases, with 15 bases between them. CDR3 bases: TGTGCCAGCAGCCCCCAGAGGGGAGTTAGCAATCAGCCCCAGCATTTT. It yields the protein CASSPQRGVSNQPQHF.

This clone appeared a few times. This chain uses TRBV6-1 with TRBJ1-5, with D unclear. This CDR3 is built from 13 residues. V dropped 6 bases and J dropped 6 bases, with 12 bases sitting between them. CDR1 is MNHNS, CDR2 SASEGT, per germline. The CDR3 sequence is CASSLEQGQPQHF. The CDR3, as DNA: TGTGCCAGCAGCCTCGAACAAGGTCAGCCCCAGCATTTT.

This chain connects TRBV10-3 to TRBJ2-2; either TRBD1 or TRBD2 may supply D (5 bases each). This CDR3 has 12 amino acids. Between the trimmed V and J ends, which lost 4 bases and 7 bases, there was a span of 7 bases. Germline CDR1 ENHRY, CDR2 SYGVKD. CDR3 sequence reads: CAISGGDGELFF. The CDR3 DNA follows: TGTGCCATCAGTGGAGGGGACGGGGAGCTGTTTTTT.

The table lists this clone with a few counts. The rearrangement joins TRBV10-3 to TRBJ1-2, with a possible D match to TRBD1 (6 bases). Looked up from germline, CDR1 is ENHRY and CDR2 is SYGVKD. This CDR3 has 15 amino acids. Trimming took off 8 bases at V and 2 bases at J, with 18 bases between the two ends. The CDR3 sequence is CAISHVRTENYGYTF. The CDR3 region has the DNA TGTGCCATCTCCCATGTTCGGACAGAAAACTATGGCTACACCTTC.

This clone was found a few times. The chain links TRBV7-8 to TRBJ2-3; possibly TRBD1 for D (5 bases). Germline CDR1 is SGHVS and CDR2 is FQNEAQ. V shed 5 bases and J shed 3 bases, with 15 bases lying between them. The length of the CDR3 is 15 residues. In nucleotides, the CDR3 is TGTGCCAGCAGCGCCCCTAGGGGTAAGACAGATACGCAGTATTTT. This translates into CASSAPRGKTDTQYF.

V gene TRBV5-4 combines with J gene TRBJ2-3; possibly TRBD2 for D (6 bases). CDR3 length equals 15 residues. The V gene's germline CDR1 is SGHNT and CDR2 YYREEE (reference sequence). V was clipped by 2 bases and J by 6 bases, with 16 bases between them. This CDR3 reads CASSLGTPSADTQYF. The CDR3 DNA sequence: TGTGCCAGCAGCTTAGGGACTCCCTCAGCGGATACGCAGTATTTT.

V gene TRBV4-2 combines with J gene TRBJ2-1; 11 bases agree with TRBD2. Trimming cost V 4 bases and J 7 bases; bases outside gene matches: 6. CDR3 length: 15 residues. Germline lookup yields CDR1 LGHNA and CDR2 YNFKEQ. The CDR3 loop reads CASSLRASGGNEQFF. The CDR3 coding sequence is TGTGCCAGCAGCCTAAGGGCTAGCGGGGGGAATGAGCAGTTCTTC.

The table lists this clone with a count of one. This sequence joins TRBV30 and TRBJ2-7, with a possible D match to TRBD1 (5 bases). This CDR3 contains 14 residues. CDR1 is GTSNPN, CDR2 SVGIG, per germline (reference sequence). V dropped 5 bases and J dropped 0 bases, with 14 bases sitting between them. CDR3 residues: CAWHDSAYSYEQYF. CDR3 bases: TGTGCCTGGCACGACAGCGCCTACTCCTACGAGCAGTACTTC.

V is TRBV29-1 and J is TRBJ1-2, with 11 bases aligning to TRBD1. V was clipped by 6 bases and J by 1 base; unmatched bases: 1. CDR1 is SQVTM and CDR2 is ANQGSEA in the germline V gene. CDR3 length: 13 amino acids. CDR3 nucleotides: TGCAGCGTAGGGACAGGGGGTAACTATGGCTACACCTTC. Amino acid sequence: CSVGTGGNYGYTF.

CDR3 loop: CASRGWHRGITDTQYF. The CDR3 DNA follows: TGTGCCAGCAGGGGCTGGCACAGGGGGATCACAGATACGCAGTATTTT. This chain joins TRBV7-9 and TRBJ2-3, with TRBD1 matching 8 bases. Germline V gene data show CDR1 as SEHNR and CDR2 as FQNEAQ (reference sequence). J was trimmed by 2 bases and V by 6 bases; bases with no gene match: 10. This CDR3 has 16 residues.

The gene calls are TRBV5-1 and TRBJ1-1; D perhaps matches TRBD1 (6 bases). V lost 4 bases to trimming and J lost 5 bases, with 21 bases between them. The CDR3 is 16 amino acids. Germline loops: CDR1 SGHRS, CDR2 YFSETQ. The CDR3 nucleotides read TGCGCCAGCAGCCCCCGACAGGCTACTACATCGACTGAAGCTTTCTTT. Translated, it gives CASSPRQATTSTEAFF.

The chain is built from TRBV2 and TRBJ1-6; 7 bases are a match to TRBD1. Germline V gene lookup returns CDR1 SNHLY and CDR2 FYNNEI. The V and J ends lost 1 base and 14 bases, in that order; junction bases with no gene match: 11. The CDR3 contains 15 residues. CDR3 nucleotide sequence: TGTGCCAGCAGTGAAGGGGACAGTGGGGCGGTAGCCCTCCACTTT. It yields the protein CASSEGDSGAVALHF.

Only one count was recorded for this clone. The chain combines TRBV5-1 with TRBJ2-7, with a possible D match to TRBD2 (6 bases). V was cut by 2 bases and J by 7 bases, with 16 bases left in between. Germline CDR1 is SGHRS and CDR2 is YFSETQ. The CDR3 loop spans 14 amino acids. The CDR3 coding sequence is TGCGCCAGCAGCTTCGGACCCCAGGAGGGTGAGCAGTACTTC. Protein product: CASSFGPQEGEQYF. Looking up the rest from reference TRBV5-1 and TRBJ2-7 gives the full variable domain: KAGVTQTPRYLIKTRGQQVTLSCSPISGHRSVSWYQQTPGQGLQFLFEYFSETQRNKGNFPGRFSGRQFSNSRSEMNVSTLELGDSALYLCASSFGPQEGEQYFGPGTRLTVT.

This clone was counted once. This chain uses TRBV29-1 with TRBJ2-1; D ambiguous. The CDR3 extends over 14 amino acids. Per the germline V gene, CDR1 is SQVTM and CDR2 is ANQGSEA. V lost 5 bases and J 6 bases, leaving 17 bases between the germline ends. The CDR3 reads CSVPPTLYGNEQFF. The CDR3 DNA follows: TGCAGCGTTCCGCCTACGCTATACGGCAATGAGCAGTTCTTC.

This clone showed up just a few times. The chain couples TRBV19 to TRBJ1-5; D unclear. V was clipped by 6 bases and J by 0 bases, with 6 bases between them. The CDR3 is 13 amino acids. In germline, CDR1 is LNHDA, CDR2 SQIVND (reference sequence). CDR3: CASSGDSNQPQHF. Here the CDR3 DNA reads TGTGCCAGTAGCGGAGATAGCAATCAGCCCCAGCATTTT.

This clone was picked up one time. The rearrangement joins TRBV18 to TRBJ1-6; TRBD1 is a possible D gene (5 bases). V lost 5 bases and J 10 bases, leaving 9 bases between the germline ends. The germline V gene has CDR1 KGHSH and CDR2 LQKENI. The CDR3 totals 12 residues. The CDR3 loop reads CASSSGRSPLHF. DNA of the CDR3: TGTGCCAGCTCATCGGGGCGCTCACCCCTCCACTTT.

The rearrangement uses TRBV6-5 and TRBJ1-1; D is unresolved. Germline CDR1 reads MNHEY; CDR2 reads SVGAGI. This CDR3 comprises 11 residues. Trimming left V 7 bases short and J 8 bases short, with 11 bases between. This CDR3 reads CASKRTGEAFF. CDR3 bases: TGTGCCAGCAAAAGGACGGGAGAAGCTTTCTTT.

V gene TRBV10-3 combines with J gene TRBJ1-4; D not certain. The CDR3 is 13 residues long. V lost 8 bases to trimming and J lost 0 bases, with 7 bases between them. Germline assignment: CDR1 ENHRY and CDR2 SYGVKD. The DNA for the CDR3 is TGTGCCATCTCCGCGACAACTAATGAAAAACTGTTTTTT. It is translated as CAISATTNEKLFF.

The gene calls are TRBV2 and TRBJ1-6, with D tentatively TRBD1 (5 bases). The germline gives CDR1 SNHLY, CDR2 FYNNEI. The CDR3 contains 15 residues. V was pared by 0 bases and J by 9 bases, with 12 bases between. CDR3 DNA: TGTGCCAGCAGTGAAGCGCGGGGGGTTCGTTCACCCCTCCACTTT. It yields the protein CASSEARGVRSPLHF. Combining the CDR3 with reference TRBV2 and TRBJ1-6 gives the whole variable domain EPEVTQTPSHQVTQMGQEVILRCVPISNHLYFYWYRQILGQKVEFLVSFYNNEISEKSEIFDDQFSVERPDGSNFTLKIRSTKLEDSAMYFCASSEARGVRSPLHFGNGTRLTVT.

The chain combines TRBV15 with TRBJ1-2; 7 bases agree with TRBD1. V was clipped by 6 bases and J by 4 bases; unmatched bases: 5. The CDR3 extends over 13 amino acids. Germline V lookup: CDR1 LNHNV, CDR2 YYDKDF (reference sequence). CDR3: CATSTGEAYGYTF. In DNA form, the CDR3 reads TGTGCCACCAGTACAGGGGAGGCCTATGGCTACACCTTC.

The chain employs TRBV30 and TRBJ2-5, with D unresolved. V gave up 3 bases and J gave up 0 bases, with 17 bases separating them. This CDR3 has 16 amino acids. The V gene's germline CDR1 is GTSNPN and CDR2 SVGIG (reference sequence). CDR3 amino acids: CAWRGPSVGDQETQYF. The CDR3 bases are TGTGCCTGGAGGGGCCCCTCCGTTGGAGACCAAGAGACCCAGTACTTC.

The chain employs TRBV11-2 and TRBJ2-1, with D possibly called TRBD1 or TRBD2 (5 bases each). The CDR3 spans 16 residues. Germline V gene sequence: CDR1 SGHAT, CDR2 FQNNGV. The V gene lost 1 base and the J gene lost 3 bases, with 13 bases spanning the gap. This CDR3 is CASSLGGRTVYNEQFF. In nucleotides, the CDR3 is TGTGCCAGCAGCTTAGGGGGACGGACGGTCTACAATGAGCAGTTCTTC.

The V call is TRBV18, the J call TRBJ2-3, with 8 positions matching TRBD2. Per germline, CDR1 KGHSH and CDR2 LQKENI. CDR3 size: 17 residues. The V gene end was trimmed by 3 bases and the J gene end by 0 bases; junction bases not matched to a gene: 8. CDR3 sequence reads: CASSPETGLGSTDTQYF. As DNA, the CDR3 is TGTGCCAGCTCACCTGAAACGGGACTAGGGAGCACAGATACGCAGTATTTT.

This clone was observed a handful of times. The genes are TRBV7-3 and TRBJ1-4; no clear D gene. CDR3 size: 12 residues. V was trimmed by 4 bases and J by 8 bases, leaving 8 bases between them. From germline, CDR1 is SGHTA and CDR2 FQGTGA. CDR3 loop: CASSSRREKLFF. Written as DNA, the CDR3 is TGTGCCAGCAGCTCCAGGAGGGAAAAACTGTTTTTT.

The count of this clone is one. The chain carries TRBV6-5 and TRBJ2-7; tentatively, D is TRBD1 or TRBD2 (5 bases each). CDR1 and CDR2 from the germline V gene are MNHEY and SVGAGI. Trimming took off 2 bases at V and 10 bases at J, with 9 bases between the two ends. The CDR3 runs 11 residues. The CDR3 is CASSYVGVQYF. DNA of the CDR3: TGTGCCAGCAGTTACGTGGGGGTCCAGTACTTC.

V is TRBV4-1 and J is TRBJ2-5; D may be TRBD1 (5 bases). Germline V CDR1 and CDR2: MGHRA, YSYEKL. Trimming removed 2 bases from V and 5 bases from J, with 12 bases in between. This CDR3 is built from 14 residues. Here the CDR3 reads CASSQHAGMETQYF. CDR3 in DNA: TGCGCCAGCAGCCAACATGCAGGGATGGAGACCCAGTACTTC.

The chain recombines TRBV30 with TRBJ2-5; 11 nucleotides line up with TRBD1. The CDR3 is made up of 16 amino acids. Unmatched junction bases numbered 6, after V lost 3 bases and J lost 0 bases. Germline V gene lookup returns CDR1 GTSNPN and CDR2 SVGIG (reference sequence). The CDR3 is CAWSPGQGGYQETQYF. As DNA, the CDR3 is TGTGCCTGGAGCCCGGGACAGGGGGGATACCAAGAGACCCAGTACTTC.